The clone carrying this T cell receptor (beta chain) was counted between two and nine times. Methods used by the authors: Amplification from reference gene primers served as the basis for estimated nucleated cell counts. Assay used: immunoSEQ multiplex PCR; TCRdb lists only in-frame clones, some missing. D and trimming were read from the DNA, whereas the V and J calls and clone size are those reported in that table. The repertoire has about 180,000 clones, 75% to 90% of them found once; the top ten carry under 3.5%. The data were obtained in a study of blood T cell repertoires in COVID-19. Study-level background: COVID-19 samples from acute and convalescent phases originated in the United States, Italy and Spain. In each case, the material was cDNA or gDNA derived from T cells, B-cell-depleted T cells, or PBMCs.

Germline-derived CDR1 and CDR2 are SNHLY and FYNNEI. V shed 4 bases and J shed 0 bases, with 10 bases lying between them. The CDR3 loop spans 15 amino acids. The clonotype originates from an older woman with acute or convalescent COVID-19. The chain carries TRBV2 and TRBJ1-3; D gene uncertain. The sequencing input was peripheral blood. The CDR3 region is CASSGLYFSGNTIYF. DNA for the CDR3: TGTGCCAGCAGTGGCCTCTATTTCTCTGGAAACACCATATATTTT.